This T cell receptor (beta chain) is from a study of cytomegalovirus exposure and HLA in healthy donors. Whole-study findings and limits: Cytomegalovirus-associated status was assigned to 164 TCR beta chains.

60 Vbeta and 13 Jbeta primers were used in PCR. Sequenced by immunoSEQ multiplex PCR; TCRdb stores in-frame clones only, minus some. Among roughly 150,000 clones listed, roughly four fifths were seen once. This clone was seen only once. The antigen remains unidentified. Input material: PBMCs. The clonotype originates from a female donor in good health and CMV-seronegative.

This CDR3 reads CASSWGQSPYGYTF. CDR3 nucleotides: TGTGCCAGCAGCTGGGGACAGAGCCCTTATGGCTACACCTTC. This chain uses TRBV11-2 with TRBJ1-2; 7 positions match TRBD1. The ends lost 4 bases at V and 5 bases at J; junction bases unmatched: 7. Germline V gene lookup returns CDR1 SGHAT and CDR2 FQNNGV. The CDR3 is made up of 14 amino acids. The full variable domain, rest sourced from reference TRBV11-2 and TRBJ1-2, is EAGVAQSPRYKIIEKRQSVAFWCNPISGHATLYWYQQILGQGPKLLIQFQNNGVVDDSQLPKDRFSAERLKGVDSTLKIQPAKLEDSAVYLCASSWGQSPYGYTFGSGTRLTVV.